This TCR beta chain was obtained from a study of identical twins. Study-wide findings and caveats: Partial confounding of zero-insertion analyses by invariant MAIT and iNKT cells was possible.

TCRdb analysed the 5' RACE reads with MiXCR anew, one entry per CDR3 protein. The sample yields 500,000 to 600,000 distinct CDR3 sequences, less than 25% seen once. Comment on this clonotype: Its antigen is undetermined.

The V gene's germline CDR1 is SGHVS and CDR2 FNYEAQ. The CDR3 runs to 13 residues. Trimming took off 1 base at V and 7 bases at J, with 10 bases between the two ends. The same sample was also studied in work on T cells expressing NK-cell markers.

Source material: CD4+ T cells sorted from blood. The TCR was taken from a woman under 30 in good health. This rearrangement joins TRBV7-6 to TRBJ1-1, with D maybe TRBD1 (5 bases). CDR3 coding DNA: TGTGCCAGCAGCTTAGTCCGGGACGGTGAAGCTTTCTTT. The encoded protein is CASSLVRDGEAFF. The full variable domain, with the rest looked up from reference TRBV7-6 and TRBJ1-1, is GAGVSQSPRYKVTKRGQDVALRCDPISGHVSLYWYRQALGQGPEFLTYFNYEAQQDKSGLPNDRFSAERPEGSISTLTIQRTEQRDSAMYRCASSLVRDGEAFFGQGTRLTVV.